Listed here is a single T cell receptor beta chain. CDR3 length: 15 residues. Per the germline V gene, CDR1 is SGHAT and CDR2 is FQNNGV. Trimming removed 5 bases from V and 3 bases from J; junction bases left unmatched: 6. The data were taken from a study of control samples from healthy donors and cancer patients. Profiled with immunoSEQ multiplex PCR; TCRdb holds only in-frame clones, not every one. The sample includes approximately 230,000 clones, around 79% of them seen just once. The material sequenced was PBMCs. V gene TRBV11-2 combines with J gene TRBJ2-7; 11 bases line up with TRBD2. This TCR was recovered from a woman aged 55-70 years with lung cancer. CDR3 sequence reads: CASSTKLAGDYEQYF. The CDR3 bases are TGTGCCAGCAGCACGAAACTAGCGGGGGACTACGAGCAGTACTTC.